Listed here are 17 T cell receptor beta chains from one sample, sequenced in a study of blood T cell repertoires in COVID-19. Measured with immunoSEQ multiplex PCR; TCRdb has only the in-frame clones, and not every one. The table has about 400,000 clones, about 88% seen once. Source material: peripheral blood. These receptors were obtained from a woman aged 60 to 75 with COVID-19, enrolled during active disease.

The CDR3 region has the DNA TGTGCCAGCAGTGAAAGAGGACAAGGGTCCCTCCACTTT. This translates into CASSERGQGSLHF. This chain uses TRBV2 with TRBJ1-6; weak D call: TRBD1 (5 bases). The CDR3 sequence is 13 residues long. V was trimmed by 2 bases and J by 14 bases, leaving 13 bases between them. CDR1 SNHLY and CDR2 FYNNEI come from the germline V gene. The full variable domain, in which reference TRBV2 and TRBJ1-6 provide the parts outside the CDR3, is EPEVTQTPSHQVTQMGQEVILRCVPISNHLYFYWYRQILGQKVEFLVSFYNNEISEKSEIFDDQFSVERPDGSNFTLKIRSTKLEDSAMYFCASSERGQGSLHFGNGTRLTVT.

This clone was found a few times. The V gene is TRBV19, the J gene TRBJ1-1; TRBD1 matches at 7 bases. In germline, CDR1 is LNHDA, CDR2 SQIVND (reference sequence). V shed 4 bases and J 1 base; nucleotides not matched to a gene: 3. The CDR3 is 14 amino acids. The CDR3 DNA reads as TGTGCCAGTAGTAGTAGGACAGGGAACACTGAAGCTTTCTTT. Its translation: CASSSRTGNTEAFF.

V gene TRBV18 combines with J gene TRBJ1-2; D is perhaps TRBD1 (5 bases). V shed 2 bases and J shed 7 bases, with 14 bases lying between them. Germline V gene data show CDR1 as KGHSH and CDR2 as LQKENI. This CDR3 comprises 14 residues. For the CDR3, the DNA is TGTGCCAGCTCACCAGGCAGGGCCCGTAGTGGCTACACCTTC. Translated: CASSPGRARSGYTF.

This clone was detected a few times. The chain links TRBV14 to TRBJ1-5; D remains unclear. The CDR3 spans 13 residues. Trimming removed 7 bases from V and 8 bases from J, with 15 bases in between. Germline V CDR1 and CDR2: SGHDN, FVKESK. CDR3 sequence (DNA): TGTGCCAGCAAGGAGGCGCCCGGGGAGCCCCAGCATTTT. Residues: CASKEAPGEPQHF.

This chain joins TRBV11-2 and TRBJ2-2; D perhaps matches TRBD1 (6 bases). This CDR3 region has 14 residues. Germline V gene data show CDR1 as SGHAT and CDR2 as FQNNGV. V was pared by 4 bases and J by 6 bases, with 12 bases between. The DNA of the CDR3 is TGTGCCAGCAGCTCGGACAACAGGGCCGGGGAGCTGTTTTTT. Translation gives CASSSDNRAGELFF.

The V and J genes are TRBV10-1 and TRBJ2-3; a weak D match, TRBD2 (6 bases). Germline assignment: CDR1 WNHNN and CDR2 SYGVQD (reference sequence). CDR3 length: 14 amino acids. The V end was cut by 8 bases, the J end by 4 bases, with 16 bases between. The CDR3 spells CASPPGRGSDTQYF. The CDR3 DNA reads as TGCGCCAGCCCCCCGGGTCGGGGGTCAGATACGCAGTATTTT.

V gene TRBV5-1 combines with J gene TRBJ2-1; TRBD2 agrees at 10 bases. Germline CDR1 and CDR2: SGHRS and YFSETQ. This CDR3 contains 17 residues. The junction had 11 bases not matched to a gene; V was cut back by 4 bases and J by 4 bases. The CDR3 loop is CASSLGLADAAYNEQFF. The DNA of the CDR3 is TGCGCCAGCAGCCTCGGACTAGCGGACGCGGCTTACAATGAGCAGTTCTTC.

The rearrangement links TRBV18 to TRBJ1-5, with D hard to call. The CDR3 extends over 15 amino acids. The ends were cut back, 5 bases at V and 1 base at J, with 12 bases in the middle. The germline CDR1 and CDR2 sequences are KGHSH and LQKENI. CDR3 sequence (DNA): TGTGCCAGCTCATCCGTCGGTAGCAGCAATCAGCCCCAGCATTTT. It yields the protein CASSSVGSSNQPQHF. The variable domain in full, completed from reference TRBV18 and TRBJ1-5, reads NAGVMQNPRHLVRRRGQEARLRCSPMKGHSHVYWYRQLPEEGLKFMVYLQKENIIDESGMPKERFSAEFPKEGPSILRIQQVVRGDSAAYFCASSSVGSSNQPQHFGDGTRLSIL.

This chain connects TRBV11-2 to TRBJ1-3; D is uncertain. V lost 5 bases and J lost 0, with 8 bases in between. Germline CDR1 reads SGHAT; CDR2 reads FQNNGV. There are 14 residues in the CDR3. The chain's CDR3 is CASSPYDSGNTIYF. Here the CDR3 DNA reads TGTGCCAGCAGCCCCTATGACTCTGGAAACACCATATATTTT.

The chain links TRBV9 to TRBJ1-6, with D possibly TRBD1 on 5 matching bases. Trimming left V 3 bases short and J 6 bases short, with 19 bases between. The CDR3 has 17 residues. Germline CDR1 is SGDLS and CDR2 is YYNGEE. The CDR3 sequence is CASSERGGGGSNSPLHF. The CDR3 coding sequence is TGTGCCAGCAGCGAGAGGGGAGGTGGGGGGAGTAATTCACCCCTCCACTTT.

The rearrangement joins TRBV4-1 to TRBJ2-7; 12 bases line up with TRBD2. The CDR3 totals 18 residues. With 4 bases clipped from V and 2 bases from J, the junction kept 12 bases outside the gene matches. Germline V gene data show CDR1 as MGHRA and CDR2 as YSYEKL. The CDR3 DNA sequence: TGCGCCAGCAGCCTTAAGCCTAGCGGGGGGGCCACTGCCTACGAGCAGTACTTC. It encodes CASSLKPSGGATAYEQYF.

The V call is TRBV5-4, the J call TRBJ2-2; 10 bases agree with TRBD1. This CDR3 has 15 amino acids. V gave up 5 bases and J gave up 4 bases; unmatched junction bases: 5. Germline CDR1 reads SGHNT; CDR2 reads YYREEE (reference sequence). In DNA, the CDR3 is TGTGCCAGCAGATCGGGACAGGGGTTCACCGGGGAGCTGTTTTTT. This translates into CASRSGQGFTGELFF.

CDR3 protein: CASSRLAGDTDTQYF. CDR3 nucleotides: TGTGCCAGCAGCCGACTAGCGGGAGACACAGATACGCAGTATTTT. The V and J genes are TRBV11-2 and TRBJ2-3; TRBD2 agrees at 12 bases. CDR3 length: 15 residues. Unmatched junction bases numbered 2, after V lost 5 bases and J lost 2 bases. CDR1 is SGHAT, CDR2 FQNNGV, per germline.

V usage is TRBV11-3 and J usage is TRBJ2-5; 11 nucleotides agree with TRBD1. Germline V CDR1 and CDR2: SGHNT, YENEEA. The CDR3 runs to 15 residues. The ends lost 3 bases at V and 5 bases at J; junction bases unmatched: 5. The CDR3 sequence: CASSLGTGGTETQYF. The CDR3 coding sequence is TGTGCCAGCAGCTTGGGGACAGGGGGAACCGAGACCCAGTACTTC. The whole variable domain, remainder taken from reference TRBV11-3 and TRBJ2-5, is EAGVVQSPRYKIIEKKQPVAFWCNPISGHNTLYWYLQNLGQGPELLIRYENEEAVDDSQLPKDRFSAERLKGVDSTLKIQPAELGDSAVYLCASSLGTGGTETQYFGPGTRLLVL.

CDR3 sequence reads: CASSQPRSGNTIYF. The CDR3 region has the DNA TGCGCCAGCAGCCAACCCCGCTCTGGAAACACCATATATTTT. The chain has TRBV4-1 and TRBJ1-3, with D uncertain. V was shortened by 2 bases and J by 0 bases, with 5 bases between the two germline ends. This CDR3 contains 14 residues. From germline, CDR1 is MGHRA and CDR2 YSYEKL.

In this sample, this clone turned up once. V usage is TRBV7-9 and J usage is TRBJ1-1; D is unresolved. Germline V gene sequence: CDR1 SEHNR, CDR2 FQNEAQ (reference sequence). Trimming left V 3 bases short and J 3 bases short, with 11 bases between. The CDR3 spans 14 residues. The chain's CDR3 is CASSLLGPDTEAFF. CDR3 in DNA: TGTGCCAGCAGCTTGCTCGGTCCCGACACTGAAGCTTTCTTT.

V is TRBV5-6 and J is TRBJ2-1; D gene uncertain. V lost 3 bases and J lost 0, with 10 bases in between. The germline CDR1 and CDR2 sequences are SGHDT and YYEEEE. CDR3 length: 15 residues. The CDR3 nucleotides are TGTGCCAGCAGCTCAGGTCCGAGCTCCTACAATGAGCAGTTCTTC. This codes for CASSSGPSSYNEQFF.